These 32 T cell receptor beta chains share one sample of origin, sequenced in a study of blood T cell repertoires in COVID-19. The method was immunoSEQ multiplex PCR; TCRdb's version includes in-frame clones alone and lacks a portion of them. Of roughly 500,000 clones in the sample, roughly nine tenths are singletons; the top ten hold about 0.91%. The sample comprised peripheral blood. The receptor source for this set is a man aged 18 to 30 with COVID-19, enrolled during active disease.

CDR3 region: CASTPVPMNGYTF. Here the CDR3 DNA reads TGTGCCAGTACTCCTGTCCCTATGAATGGCTACACCTTC. The chain recombines TRBV19 with TRBJ1-2, with no clear D. Germline CDR1 LNHDA, CDR2 SQIVND (reference sequence). The CDR3 totals 13 residues. Between the trimmed V and J ends, which lost 7 bases and 6 bases, there was a span of 15 bases. The full variable domain, completed using reference TRBV19 and TRBJ1-2, is DGGITQSPKYLFRKEGQNVTLSCEQNLNHDAMYWYRQDPGQGLRLIYYSQIVNDFQKGDIAEGYSVSREKKESFPLTVTSAQKNPTAFYLCASTPVPMNGYTFGSGTRLTVV.

The chain joins TRBV24-1 to TRBJ2-1, with a weak D call TRBD1 (6 bases). CDR1 and CDR2 from the germline V gene are KGHDR and SFDVKD. Trimming took off 0 bases at V and 7 bases at J, with 9 bases between the two ends. CDR3 size: 14 residues. The CDR3 DNA reads TGTGCCACCAGTGATTTGACAGGGTTGAATGAGCAGTTCTTC. Its translation is CATSDLTGLNEQFF.

The chain carries TRBV19 and TRBJ2-3; the D gene is possibly TRBD1 (5 bases). Per the germline V gene, CDR1 is LNHDA and CDR2 is SQIVND (reference sequence). The CDR3 has 15 amino acids. Trimming pared 1 base from V and 6 bases from J, leaving 14 bases between. The CDR3 is CASSIVVGAGDTQYF. The DNA of the CDR3 is TGTGCCAGTAGTATAGTAGTAGGGGCCGGTGATACGCAGTATTTT.

This clone was counted once. V usage is TRBV29-1 and J usage is TRBJ2-3; 12 bases match TRBD2. From germline, CDR1 is SQVTM and CDR2 ANQGSEA. This CDR3 is built from 14 residues. V gave up 7 bases and J gave up 1 base; unmatched junction bases: 3. The CDR3 here is CSARLAGGTDTQYF. The CDR3 bases are TGCAGCGCCAGACTAGCGGGGGGCACAGATACGCAGTATTTT.

The chain joins TRBV3-1 (or the pseudogene TRBV3-2) to TRBJ2-7; D perhaps matches TRBD1 (6 bases). Trimming removed 4 bases from V and 0 bases from J, with 19 bases in between. The CDR3 has 17 residues. Germline values: CDR1 LGHDT, CDR2 YNNKEL (reference sequence). CDR3 DNA sequence: TGTGCCAGCAGCCCCACAAGGGGGAGACGAAGCTCCTACGAGCAGTACTTC. Residues: CASSPTRGRRSSYEQYF.

The chain recombines TRBV5-4 with TRBJ1-1, with 11 bases that match TRBD1. Germline V CDR1 and CDR2: SGHNT, YYREEE (reference sequence). The CDR3 contains 15 residues. V lost 4 bases, J lost 5 bases, and 7 bases stayed unmatched. CDR3 in amino acids: CASSPRTGGLTEAFF. Written as DNA, the CDR3 is TGTGCCAGCAGCCCACGGACAGGGGGCTTGACTGAAGCTTTCTTT.

V gene TRBV27 combines with J gene TRBJ2-7; no definite D call. Germline V gene lookup returns CDR1 MNHEY and CDR2 SMNVEV (reference sequence). Trimming removed 5 bases from V and 2 bases from J, with 13 bases in between. The CDR3 is made up of 14 amino acids. CDR3 coding DNA: TGTGCCAGCAGTCTCACCGGTGCTGCCTACGAGCAGTACTTC. This encodes CASSLTGAAYEQYF.

The sample holds a few counts of this clone. V and J are TRBV29-1 and TRBJ1-3, with no clear D. Germline V gives CDR1 SQVTM, CDR2 ANQGSEA. The CDR3 runs to 14 residues. The ends were cut back, 6 bases at V and 0 bases at J, with 12 bases in the middle. Written as DNA, the CDR3 is TGCAGCGTGCGCAGAGGGAGCTCTGGAAACACCATATATTTT. It translates to CSVRRGSSGNTIYF.

In this sample, this clone turned up a few times. The V and J genes are TRBV4-1 and TRBJ2-7; D unresolved. CDR1 and CDR2 (germline): MGHRA, YSYEKL. The CDR3 contains 13 residues. V lost 5 bases to trimming and J lost 5 bases, with 13 bases between them. The CDR3 nucleotides are TGCGCCAGCAGCGAGGATAACACGGACGAGCAGTACTTC. It codes for CASSEDNTDEQYF.

This CDR3 reads CASGLVPGSLFF. As DNA, the CDR3 is TGTGCTAGTGGTTTGGTACCTGGGAGTCTGTTTTTT. The rearrangement uses TRBV12-5 and TRBJ1-4; D is unclear. Trimming cost V 0 bases and J 14 bases, with 10 bases left between them. Germline V gives CDR1 LGHNT, CDR2 FRNRAP. This CDR3 has 12 residues.

The chain employs TRBV6-5 and TRBJ2-7; 7 bases map to TRBD1. Germline trimming cut 6 bases from V and 0 bases from J; bases unmatched to any gene: 8. CDR1 and CDR2 (germline): MNHEY, SVGAGI. The length of the CDR3 is 15 residues. The CDR3, as DNA: TGTGCCAGCAGGGGTACAGGGGCCAGCTCCTACGAGCAGTACTTC. Residues: CASRGTGASSYEQYF.

In its sample, this clone was seen a few times. V gene TRBV5-1 combines with J gene TRBJ2-7; D uncertain. Germline V lookup: CDR1 SGHRS, CDR2 YFSETQ. Trimming removed 3 bases at V and 2 bases at J, with 3 bases between. The CDR3 length is 11 residues. Here the CDR3 reads CASSSTYEQYF. The CDR3, as DNA: TGCGCCAGCAGCTCTACCTACGAGCAGTACTTC. The whole variable domain, remainder taken from reference TRBV5-1 and TRBJ2-7, is KAGVTQTPRYLIKTRGQQVTLSCSPISGHRSVSWYQQTPGQGLQFLFEYFSETQRNKGNFPGRFSGRQFSNSRSEMNVSTLELGDSALYLCASSSTYEQYFGPGTRLTVT.

The gene calls are TRBV7-2 and TRBJ1-2, with no clear D. This CDR3 comprises 13 residues. Germline V gene sequence: CDR1 SGHTA, CDR2 FQGNSA. The V and J ends lost 5 bases and 10 bases respectively, with 17 bases between them. As DNA, the CDR3 is TGTGCCAGCAGCCAGACAAAAGTCTCTGACTACACCTTC. Protein: CASSQTKVSDYTF.

The chain joins TRBV19 to TRBJ2-1; unclear D gene. V gave up 3 bases and J gave up 6 bases, with 12 bases separating them. This CDR3 is built from 14 residues. Looked up from germline, CDR1 is LNHDA and CDR2 is SQIVND (reference sequence). CDR3 nucleotides: TGTGCCAGTAGTATTCTTTTCGGGTTCAATGAGCAGTTCTTC. Protein sequence: CASSILFGFNEQFF. Looking up the rest from reference TRBV19 and TRBJ2-1 gives the full variable domain: DGGITQSPKYLFRKEGQNVTLSCEQNLNHDAMYWYRQDPGQGLRLIYYSQIVNDFQKGDIAEGYSVSREKKESFPLTVTSAQKNPTAFYLCASSILFGFNEQFFGPGTRLTVL.

This rearrangement joins TRBV6-5 to TRBJ2-7, with 8 bases matching TRBD2. CDR1 is MNHEY, CDR2 SVGAGI, per germline. After removal of 6 bases from V and 3 bases from J, the junction contained 10 bases not matched to a gene. The length of the CDR3 is 15 residues. The CDR3 nucleotides are TGTGCCAGCAGCGGAGGAGGACTAGCCGGCTACGAGCAGTACTTC. Translating gives CASSGGGLAGYEQYF.

V is TRBV4-1 and J is TRBJ2-7, with no clear D. This CDR3 is built from 15 residues. V was trimmed by 1 base and J by 4 bases, leaving 14 bases between them. From germline, CDR1 is MGHRA and CDR2 YSYEKL. In DNA form, the CDR3 reads TGCGCCAGCAGCCAAGGAACTGCCCCCACGTACGAGCAGTACTTC. This sequence encodes CASSQGTAPTYEQYF.

The chain links TRBV7-2 to TRBJ2-1, with 10 bases matching TRBD2. Germline values: CDR1 SGHTA, CDR2 FQGNSA. This CDR3 comprises 15 residues. The junction had 3 bases not matched to a gene; V was cut back by 4 bases and J by 3 bases. The CDR3 sequence: CASSSGLAFYNEQFF. Written as DNA, the CDR3 is TGTGCCAGCAGCTCGGGACTAGCGTTCTACAATGAGCAGTTCTTC.

This clone was recorded once. The chain couples TRBV19 to TRBJ2-1; 9 bases fit TRBD1. Germline CDR1 LNHDA, CDR2 SQIVND (reference sequence). The CDR3 length is 14 residues. Written as DNA, the CDR3 is TGTGCAACGAACCGGGGACAGGGCTACAATGAGCAGTTCTTC. Its protein is CATNRGQGYNEQFF.

This clone was found once. The rearrangement uses TRBV24-1 and TRBJ2-2; D not certain. Germline V gives CDR1 KGHDR, CDR2 SFDVKD. V was shortened by 3 bases and J by 7 bases, with 14 bases between the two germline ends. This CDR3 has 15 residues. The CDR3 DNA sequence: TGTGCCACCAGTGATCCTGCTAGGTCGGGCGGGGAGCTGTTTTTT. Its protein product is CATSDPARSGGELFF.

The rearrangement links TRBV24-1 to TRBJ1-2; D gene unclear. Germline V gene data show CDR1 as KGHDR and CDR2 as SFDVKD. Trimming shortened V by 4 bases and J by 6 bases, and 14 bases separated the two germline ends. The CDR3 contains 14 residues. The CDR3 nucleotides read TGTGCCACCAGTGACCCGGGGAGAGGTCATGGCTACACCTTC. Encoded protein: CATSDPGRGHGYTF.

The V and J genes are TRBV6-5 and TRBJ2-5; 7 positions agree with TRBD2. This CDR3 has 12 residues. Germline V gene sequence: CDR1 MNHEY, CDR2 SVGAGI. The J segment lost 5 bases and the V segment lost 4 bases, leaving 1 base of the junction unmatched. The CDR3 nucleotides are TGTGCCAGCAGTTGGGGGGGGGAGACCCAGTACTTC. Its translation is CASSWGGETQYF.

This clone has a single count. The rearrangement uses TRBV24-1 and TRBJ2-7; 7 nucleotides line up with TRBD1. The CDR3 sequence is 18 residues long. CDR1 and CDR2 (germline): KGHDR, SFDVKD. The ends lost 9 bases at V and 0 bases at J; junction bases unmatched: 19. The CDR3 loop reads CATPHYDLRDSSSYEQYF. The CDR3 coding sequence is TGTGCCACCCCTCACTACGACCTCCGGGACAGTAGCTCCTACGAGCAGTACTTC.

This chain links TRBV7-9 with TRBJ1-2, with D maybe TRBD1 (5 bases). V lost 0 bases, J lost 3 bases, and 11 bases lay in between. CDR1 SEHNR and CDR2 FQNEAQ come from the germline V gene (reference sequence). The CDR3 runs to 15 residues. Here the CDR3 reads CASSLAQGVHYGYTF. CDR3 sequence (DNA): TGTGCCAGCAGCTTAGCGCAGGGCGTGCACTATGGCTACACCTTC.

The chain couples TRBV7-9 to TRBJ1-1; D may be TRBD1 (5 bases). CDR3 length: 13 amino acids. V lost 5 bases and J lost 1, with 8 bases in between. The germline V gene encodes CDR1 SEHNR and CDR2 FQNEAQ (reference sequence). CDR3 nucleotides: TGTGCCAGCAGCCAAAGGGGGAACACTGAAGCTTTCTTT. Protein product: CASSQRGNTEAFF.

This rearrangement joins TRBV28 to TRBJ1-6; a weak D match, TRBD1 (6 bases). Trimming took 3 bases from V and 5 from J, leaving 14 bases between them. The germline gives CDR1 MDHEN, CDR2 SYDVKM. CDR3 length: 16 amino acids. This chain's CDR3 is CASSFWGREDNSPLHF. CDR3 in DNA: TGTGCCAGCAGTTTTTGGGGGCGAGAAGATAATTCACCCCTCCACTTT.

The rearrangement links TRBV6-5 to TRBJ1-6, with D perhaps TRBD1 (5 bases). This CDR3 is built from 16 residues. Looked up from germline, CDR1 is MNHEY and CDR2 is SVGAGI. The V end lost 0 bases, the J end lost 9 bases, and 15 bases lay between the germline ends. In DNA form, the CDR3 reads TGTGCCAGCAGTTACTCGAACGGCCGGAGGGGTTCACCCCTCCACTTT. It translates to CASSYSNGRRGSPLHF.

This chain links TRBV30 with TRBJ2-2; tentative D call: TRBD2 (5 bases). This CDR3 comprises 12 residues. Germline CDR1 GTSNPN, CDR2 SVGIG (reference sequence). The V end was cut by 4 bases, the J end by 4 bases, with 7 bases between. The CDR3 loop reads CAWTRATGELFF. The CDR3 DNA follows: TGTGCCTGGACGCGGGCCACCGGGGAGCTGTTTTTT.

This chain connects TRBV12-3 or TRBV12-4 to TRBJ2-2; D gene ambiguous. V was cut by 6 bases and J by 4 bases, with 6 bases left in between. The CDR3 runs to 12 residues. The CDR3 DNA reads as TGTGCCAGCAGCCCATCCACCGGGGAGCTGTTTTTT. Translating gives CASSPSTGELFF.

This sequence joins TRBV6-5 and TRBJ2-5; possibly TRBD2 for D (5 bases). V gave up 5 bases and J gave up 10 bases, with 17 bases separating them. The CDR3 runs 13 residues. Germline V gene data show CDR1 as MNHEY and CDR2 as SVGAGI. The CDR3 bases are TGTGCCAGCAGTACCATTGGCCTCGGGGTCCAGTACTTC. Translated: CASSTIGLGVQYF.

The gene calls are TRBV21-1 and TRBJ1-2. TRBV21-1 is shown as a pseudogene. CDR3 length equals 14 residues. CDR3 residues: CASSSSSWNYGYTF. CDR3 nucleotide sequence: TGTGCCAGCAGCTCTAGTTCTTGGAACTATGGCTACACCTTC.

This CDR3 is CASRPGLAGFYEQYF. CDR3 nucleotides: TGTGCCAGCAGACCGGGACTAGCGGGATTCTACGAGCAGTACTTC. The rearrangement uses TRBV5-8 and TRBJ2-7, with TRBD2 matching over 13 bases. The CDR3 runs to 15 residues. Germline CDR1 is SGHTS and CDR2 is YDEGEE. V gave up 5 bases and J gave up 3 bases; unmatched junction bases: 5.

The V call is TRBV13, the J call TRBJ2-2; D call uncertain. Germline CDR1 and CDR2: PRHDT and FYEKMQ (reference sequence). The CDR3 contains 13 residues. V gave up 2 bases and J gave up 7 bases, with 8 bases separating them. CDR3 sequence (DNA): TGTGCCAGCAGCTTATCCGGGTTCGGGGAGCTGTTTTTT. Translation: CASSLSGFGELFF.